A selection of T cell receptor beta chains follows, all from one sample in a study of graft-versus-host responses after intestinal transplantation. Sequencing used immunoSEQ multiplex PCR; TCRdb keeps in-frame clones, though not all of them. This sample has some 5,000 clones; approximately 72% occur once, and the top ten carry around 7.3%. Here the sequenced sample was ileum tissue, taken just over 230 days after intestinal transplant. Receptors originate from a human patient who received an intestinal transplant, so some T cells may come from the graft donor. CDR3s leave out the opening cysteine and the closing phenylalanine or tryptophan.

V	J	length	CDR3
TRBV27	TRBJ2-2	11	ASSSTSTGELF
TRBV4-2	TRBJ2-1	14	ASSQTGGDPYNEQF
TRBV30	TRBJ1-6	11	AWSVAGVSPLH
TRBV7-9	TRBJ2-5	14	ASSPPKLTGVATQY
TRBV2	TRBJ2-7	15	ASSVSRAGGISYEQY
TRBV18	TRBJ1-2	13	ASSLADRANYGYT
TRBV21-1	TRBJ2-7	11	ASSTSEGDEQY
TRBV28	TRBJ2-7	8	ASSFHEQY
TRBV4-1	TRBJ2-1	13	ASSQDFDGYNEQF
TRBV25-1	TRBJ1-2	12	ASSESLTSYGYT
TRBV18	TRBJ1-4	15	ASSRDSLLATNEKLF
TRBV30	TRBJ2-2	11	AWTEANTGELF
TRBV19	TRBJ1-1	10	ASRDRATEAF
TRBV7-8	TRBJ2-7	16	ASSLVVAGAQKGFEQY
TRBV7-2	TRBJ2-5	13	ASSCLAGGRETQY
TRBV10-3	TRBJ2-5	15	AISESDGGGGRETQY
TRBV30	TRBJ2-1	11	AWTSGGDNEQF
TRBV27	TRBJ2-1	15	ASSLGLAGGVRGEQF
TRBV30	TRBJ2-2	11	AWGGSRGGELF
TRBV6-1	TRBJ1-1	11	ASRGGVLTEAF
TRBV13	TRBJ1-1	13	ASSSRGRGNTEAF
TRBV2	TRBJ2-7	12	ASRFSGGAYEQY
TRBV6-5	TRBJ1-5	11	ASRIDSNQPQH